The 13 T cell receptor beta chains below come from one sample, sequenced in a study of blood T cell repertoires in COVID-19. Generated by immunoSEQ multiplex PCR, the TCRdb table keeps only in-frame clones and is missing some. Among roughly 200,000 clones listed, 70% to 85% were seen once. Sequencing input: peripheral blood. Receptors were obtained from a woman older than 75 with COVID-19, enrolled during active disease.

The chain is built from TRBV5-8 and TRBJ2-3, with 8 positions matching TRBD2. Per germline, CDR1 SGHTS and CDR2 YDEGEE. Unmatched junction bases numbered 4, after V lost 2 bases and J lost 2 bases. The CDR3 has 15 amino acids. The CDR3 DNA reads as TGTGCCAGCAGCTTAATAGCGGGAACCACAGATACGCAGTATTTT. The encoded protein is CASSLIAGTTDTQYF.

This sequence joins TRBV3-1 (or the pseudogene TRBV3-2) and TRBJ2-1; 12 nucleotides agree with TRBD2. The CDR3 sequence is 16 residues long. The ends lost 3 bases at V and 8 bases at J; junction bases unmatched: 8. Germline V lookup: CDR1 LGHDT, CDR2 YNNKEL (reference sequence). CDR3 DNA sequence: TGTGCCAGCAGCCAGCTAGCGGGGGGGCCTATCGATGAGCAGTTCTTC. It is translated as CASSQLAGGPIDEQFF.

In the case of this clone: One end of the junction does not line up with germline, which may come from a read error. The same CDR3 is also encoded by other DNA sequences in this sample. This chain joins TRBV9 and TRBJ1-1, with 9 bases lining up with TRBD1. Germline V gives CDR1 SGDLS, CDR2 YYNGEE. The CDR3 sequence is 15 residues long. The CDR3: CASSVDLGQGIEAFF. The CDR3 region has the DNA TGTGCCAGCAGCGTAGACCTAGGACAGGGGATTGAAGCCTTCTTT.

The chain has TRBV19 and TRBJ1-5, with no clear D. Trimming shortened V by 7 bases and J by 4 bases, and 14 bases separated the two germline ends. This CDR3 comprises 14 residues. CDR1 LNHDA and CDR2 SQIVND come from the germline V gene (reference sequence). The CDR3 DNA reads TGTGCCAGTACCACCGCGAACCATAATCAGCCCCAGCATTTT. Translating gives CASTTANHNQPQHF.

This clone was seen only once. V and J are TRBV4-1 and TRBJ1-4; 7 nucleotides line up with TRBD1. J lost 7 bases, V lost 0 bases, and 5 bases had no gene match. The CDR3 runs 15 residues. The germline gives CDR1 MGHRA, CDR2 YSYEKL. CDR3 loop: CASSQEGTASEKLFF. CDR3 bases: TGCGCCAGCAGCCAAGAGGGGACAGCGAGTGAAAAACTGTTTTTT.

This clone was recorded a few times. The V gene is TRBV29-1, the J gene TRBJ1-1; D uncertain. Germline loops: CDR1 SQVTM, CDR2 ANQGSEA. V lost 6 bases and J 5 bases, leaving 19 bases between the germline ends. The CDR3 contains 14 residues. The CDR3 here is CSVGRRADLTEAFF. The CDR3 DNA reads TGCAGCGTCGGGCGGAGGGCGGACCTAACTGAAGCTTTCTTT. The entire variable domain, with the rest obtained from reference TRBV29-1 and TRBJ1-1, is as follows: SAVISQKPSRDICQRGTSLTIQCQVDSQVTMMFWYRQQPGQSLTLIATANQGSEATYESGFVIDKFPISRPNLTFSTLTVSNMSPEDSSIYLCSVGRRADLTEAFFGQGTRLTVV.

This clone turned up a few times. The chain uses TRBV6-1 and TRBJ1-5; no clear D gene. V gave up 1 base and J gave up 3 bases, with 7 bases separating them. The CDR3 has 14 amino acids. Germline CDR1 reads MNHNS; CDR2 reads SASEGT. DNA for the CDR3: TGTGCCAGCAGTGAAGGGCCGAACAATCAGCCCCAGCATTTT. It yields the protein CASSEGPNNQPQHF.

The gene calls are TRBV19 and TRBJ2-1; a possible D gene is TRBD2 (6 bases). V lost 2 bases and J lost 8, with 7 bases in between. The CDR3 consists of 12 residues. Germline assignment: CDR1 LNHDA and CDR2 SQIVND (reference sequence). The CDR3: CASSIREYEQFF. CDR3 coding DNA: TGTGCCAGTAGTATACGGGAGTATGAGCAGTTCTTC.

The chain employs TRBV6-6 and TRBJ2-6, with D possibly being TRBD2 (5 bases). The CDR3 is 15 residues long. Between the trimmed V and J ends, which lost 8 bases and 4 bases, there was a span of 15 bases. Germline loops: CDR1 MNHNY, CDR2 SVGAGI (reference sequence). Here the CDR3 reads CASQRTPGGANVLTF. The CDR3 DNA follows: TGTGCCAGCCAGCGGACCCCCGGGGGGGCCAACGTCCTGACTTTC.

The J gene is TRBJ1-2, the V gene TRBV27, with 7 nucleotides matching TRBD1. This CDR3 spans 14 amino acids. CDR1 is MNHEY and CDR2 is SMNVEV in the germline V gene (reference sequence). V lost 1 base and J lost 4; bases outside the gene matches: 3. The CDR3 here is CASSLYAGGYGYTF. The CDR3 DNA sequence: TGTGCCAGCAGTTTATATGCAGGGGGCTATGGCTACACCTTC.

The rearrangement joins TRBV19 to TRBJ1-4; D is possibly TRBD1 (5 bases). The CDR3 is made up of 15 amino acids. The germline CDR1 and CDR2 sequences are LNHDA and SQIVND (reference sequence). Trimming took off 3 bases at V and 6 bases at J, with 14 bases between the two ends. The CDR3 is CASSIRKGQDEKLFF. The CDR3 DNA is TGTGCCAGTAGTATCCGAAAGGGGCAGGATGAAAAACTGTTTTTT.

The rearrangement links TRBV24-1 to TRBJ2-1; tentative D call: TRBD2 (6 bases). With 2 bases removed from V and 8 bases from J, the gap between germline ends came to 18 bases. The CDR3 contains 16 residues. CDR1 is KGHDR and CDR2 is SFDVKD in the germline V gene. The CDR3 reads CATSDSIGGVFDEQFF. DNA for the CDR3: TGTGCCACCAGTGATTCCATCGGGGGAGTATTCGATGAGCAGTTCTTC.

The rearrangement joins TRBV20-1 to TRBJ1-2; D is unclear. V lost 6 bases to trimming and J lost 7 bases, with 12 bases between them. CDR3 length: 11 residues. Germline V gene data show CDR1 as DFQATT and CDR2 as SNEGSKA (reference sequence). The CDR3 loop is CSAYNTPGYTF. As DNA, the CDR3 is TGCAGTGCATACAACACCCCTGGCTACACCTTC.